Given below is one TCR beta chain in context. The antigen is unknown. This record belongs to a study of long-term antiretroviral therapy in people with HIV. Study findings and constraints: Every time point showed a repertoire led by clones expanded before ART.

CDR1 is WNHNN and CDR2 is SYGVQD in the germline V gene (reference sequence). This CDR3 has 15 amino acids. The germline V and J ends were trimmed by 3 bases and 8 bases, with 17 bases remaining between them. immunoSEQ v3.0 was run at survey level. Sequencing was performed with immunoSEQ multiplex PCR; in TCRdb, only in-frame clones are kept and a portion is missing. The sample holds about 31,000 clones, around 85% seen once. Every participant gave one or more pre-ART and two or more post-ART PBMC samples. The material sequenced was unsorted PBMCs, taken around 5 years before starting antiretroviral therapy. The clonotype comes from a man aged 50 to 59 with HIV. This rearrangement joins TRBV10-1 to TRBJ2-4; D might be TRBD1 (6 bases). In nucleotides, the CDR3 is TGCGCCAGCAGTGATAGAGGGACACCTTGGGACATTCAGTACTTC. Translation gives CASSDRGTPWDIQYF.